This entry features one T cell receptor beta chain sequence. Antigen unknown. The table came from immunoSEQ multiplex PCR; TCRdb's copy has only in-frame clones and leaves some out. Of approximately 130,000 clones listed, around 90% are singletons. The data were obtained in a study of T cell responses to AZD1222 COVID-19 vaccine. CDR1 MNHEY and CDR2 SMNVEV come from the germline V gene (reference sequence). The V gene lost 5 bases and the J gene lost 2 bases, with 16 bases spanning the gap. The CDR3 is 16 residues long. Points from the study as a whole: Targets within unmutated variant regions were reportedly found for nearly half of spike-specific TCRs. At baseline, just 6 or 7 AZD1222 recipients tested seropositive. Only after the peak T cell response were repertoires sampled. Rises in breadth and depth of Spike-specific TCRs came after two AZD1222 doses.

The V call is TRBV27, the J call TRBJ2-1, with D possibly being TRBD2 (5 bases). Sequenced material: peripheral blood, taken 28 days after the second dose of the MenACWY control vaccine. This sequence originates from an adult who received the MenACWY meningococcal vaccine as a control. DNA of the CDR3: TGTGCCAGCAGTCTACAAGCAGCGGACCCCTACAATGAGCAGTTCTTC. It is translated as CASSLQAADPYNEQFF.